Listed here are 13 T cell receptor beta chains from one sample, sequenced in a study of blood T cells in healthy people across ages. The authors ran a second PCR of about 6 to 11 cycles using a sample-barcoded 5' primer and a J-beta primer mix. Each CDR3 protein is one row after TCRdb ran MiXCR on the 5' RACE reads. The data hold about 970,000 distinct CDR3 sequences, with roughly half observed a single time. The specimen was blood. The origin of the receptors is a woman aged 55 to 70 in good health.

This clonotype was detected a few times. The chain is built from TRBV27 and TRBJ2-7; 9 bases are shared with TRBD1. Germline trimming cut 8 bases from V and 6 bases from J; bases unmatched to any gene: 8. Germline assignment: CDR1 MNHEY and CDR2 SMNVEV (reference sequence). CDR3 length equals 13 residues. This CDR3 is CASLRQGGVEQYF. DNA of the CDR3: TGTGCCAGCCTGAGACAGGGGGGGGTCGAGCAGTACTTC.

The V gene is TRBV18, the J gene TRBJ2-3, with D possibly being TRBD1 (6 bases). This CDR3 comprises 16 residues. Germline V gene sequence: CDR1 KGHSH, CDR2 LQKENI. Trimming removed 4 bases from V and 3 bases from J, with 17 bases in between. The CDR3 loop is CASSQLSDRSTDTQYF. The CDR3 DNA follows: TGTGCCAGCTCACAACTATCGGACAGAAGTACAGATACGCAGTATTTT.

The J gene is TRBJ2-1, the V gene TRBV29-1; D is unclear. The CDR3 is 15 amino acids. Germline V gene sequence: CDR1 SQVTM, CDR2 ANQGSEA. The V and J ends lost 0 bases and 5 bases respectively, with 14 bases between them. CDR3 DNA sequence: TGCAGCGTTGAAGACCTCCAGTCCTCAAACAATGAGCAGTTCTTC. Protein: CSVEDLQSSNNEQFF.

The gene calls are TRBV2 and TRBJ2-1; D not resolved. This CDR3 is built from 15 residues. CDR1 SNHLY and CDR2 FYNNEI come from the germline V gene. V lost 3 bases, J lost 1 base, and 10 bases lay in between. Here the CDR3 DNA reads TGTGCCAGCAGTGAGAATCTGCTATCCTACAATGAGCAGTTCTTC. It codes for CASSENLLSYNEQFF. Variable domain in full (rest from reference TRBV2 and TRBJ2-1): EPEVTQTPSHQVTQMGQEVILRCVPISNHLYFYWYRQILGQKVEFLVSFYNNEISEKSEIFDDQFSVERPDGSNFTLKIRSTKLEDSAMYFCASSENLLSYNEQFFGPGTRLTVL.

The chain has TRBV11-2 and TRBJ2-7; D not resolved. The CDR3 has 13 residues. Trimming took 5 bases from V and 5 from J, leaving 13 bases between them. Per germline, CDR1 SGHAT and CDR2 FQNNGV. DNA of the CDR3: TGTGCCAGCAGCCCACAAACCCGTGACGAGCAGTACTTC. Its translation is CASSPQTRDEQYF.

The chain uses TRBV5-5 and TRBJ2-7; 8 nucleotides line up with TRBD2. V was clipped by 4 bases and J by 7 bases; unmatched bases: 13. This CDR3 has 15 residues. From germline, CDR1 is SGHKS and CDR2 YYEKEE (reference sequence). CDR3 sequence (DNA): TGTGCCAGCAGCCGGGTCGGGACTAGTGCCAATGAGCAGTACTTC. This translates into CASSRVGTSANEQYF.

The V and J genes are TRBV20-1 and TRBJ2-3; 8 bases are shared with TRBD2. The CDR3 runs to 16 residues. From germline, CDR1 is DFQATT and CDR2 SNEGSKA (reference sequence). V dropped 6 bases and J dropped 0; count of bases not matched to a gene: 11. The CDR3 DNA sequence: TGCAGTGCCAAGCGCCGGGGGGGTTACAGCACAGATACGCAGTATTTT. Its protein product is CSAKRRGGYSTDTQYF.

The genes are TRBV10-3 and TRBJ2-7; 12 bases are a match to TRBD1. After removal of 6 bases from V and 12 bases from J, the junction contained 9 bases not matched to a gene. Germline V gene lookup returns CDR1 ENHRY and CDR2 SYGVKD. This CDR3 is built from 13 residues. The CDR3 DNA reads TGTGCCATCAGACAGTCCGGGACAGGGGGCGCGTACTTC. This codes for CAIRQSGTGGAYF.

The genes are TRBV7-9 and TRBJ1-1; 8 positions match TRBD1. CDR3 length equals 13 residues. V lost 9 bases, J lost 4 bases, and 7 bases stayed unmatched. Germline V gives CDR1 SEHNR, CDR2 FQNEAQ (reference sequence). CDR3 loop: CASEPQGGTEAFF. Here the CDR3 DNA reads TGTGCCAGTGAACCACAGGGGGGCACTGAAGCTTTCTTT. Variable domain in full (rest from reference TRBV7-9 and TRBJ1-1): DTGVSQNPRHKITKRGQNVTFRCDPISEHNRLYWYRQTLGQGPEFLTYFQNEAQLEKSRLLSDRFSAERPKGSFSTLEIQRTEQGDSAMYLCASEPQGGTEAFFGQGTRLTVV.

The chain uses TRBV12-3 or TRBV12-4 and TRBJ1-6; TRBD1 agrees at 9 bases. Germline trimming cut 6 bases from V and 7 bases from J; bases unmatched to any gene: 7. The CDR3 loop spans 15 amino acids. In DNA, the CDR3 is TGTGCCAGCAGCCAACAGGGGGCGCGGAATTCACCCCTCCACTTT. Protein sequence: CASSQQGARNSPLHF.

The rearrangement uses TRBV5-6 and TRBJ2-5; TRBD2 aligns across 10 bases. The last part of the DNA fits TRBJ2-7 better; the J call may be wrong. The CDR3 is 15 amino acids. CDR1 and CDR2 from the germline V gene are SGHDT and YYEEEE. The CDR3 sequence is CASSLLLAGVYEQYF. The CDR3 nucleotides read TGTGCCAGCAGCTTGCTTCTAGCGGGAGTCTACGAGCAGTACTTC.

This clonotype was detected only a few times. The chain joins TRBV7-2 to TRBJ2-7; a possible D gene is TRBD1 (6 bases). Trimming shortened V by 3 bases and J by 2 bases, and 11 bases separated the two germline ends. This CDR3 has 14 amino acids. Germline lookup yields CDR1 SGHTA and CDR2 FQGNSA. The DNA of the CDR3 is TGTGCCAGCAGCTTCTGGCAGGGGCCCTACGAGCAGTACTTC. It yields the protein CASSFWQGPYEQYF.

This clonotype was detected a few times. The V and J genes are TRBV4-1 and TRBJ1-2; D unresolved. Germline-derived CDR1 and CDR2 are MGHRA and YSYEKL. CDR3 length: 15 amino acids. The V gene lost 0 bases and the J gene lost 4 bases, with 12 bases spanning the gap. The CDR3 DNA reads TGCGCCAGCAGCCAAGACAATAGATTGGGCTATGGCTACACCTTC. Residues: CASSQDNRLGYGYTF.